This is a list of T cell receptor beta chains from one sample in a study of shared clonotypes between healthy human individuals. This table comes from immunoSEQ multiplex PCR, and its TCRdb copy is limited to in-frame clones, with some not included. The sample records around 2.5 million clones, roughly 93% being singletons. Sequencing was done on a sample of naive CD4+ T cells from PBMCs. These receptors all come from a man aged 18 to 30 in good health. Some clones in this sample may be carry-over from other donors' samples. Both conserved end residues are part of each CDR3. Fields, in order: J gene, D gene, clone size, V gene, CDR3 protein, CDR3 DNA. D genes are given only for firm matches. Expanded clones are given a class, and other clones once, few, many or no size at all.

J: TRBJ2-1; D: -; size: -; V: TRBV27; CDR3: CASSTGLLNEQFF; DNA: TGTGCCAGCAGTACCGGCCTCCTCAATGAGCAGTTCTTC
J: TRBJ1-5; D: TRBD1; size: -; V: TRBV30; CDR3: CAWSVKRGGGGGNQPQHF; DNA: TGTGCCTGGAGTGTGAAGAGAGGGGGCGGAGGTGGCAATCAGCCCCAGCATTTT
J: TRBJ2-7; D: TRBD2; size: -; V: TRBV28; CDR3: CAIRSGNSPYEQYF; DNA: TGTGCCATCCGTAGCGGGAATTCTCCCTACGAGCAGTACTTC
J: TRBJ2-3; D: -; size: -; V: TRBV6-6; CDR3: CASSYWQNTDTQYF; DNA: TGTGCCAGCAGTTACTGGCAGAACACAGATACGCAGTATTTT
J: TRBJ1-1; D: TRBD1; size: -; V: TRBV7-2; CDR3: CASSLEGTVPPVNTEAFF; DNA: TGTGCCAGCAGCTTAGAGGGGACAGTACCCCCCGTGAACACTGAAGCTTTCTTT
J: TRBJ2-3; D: -; size: -; V: TRBV5-4; CDR3: CASSLEWGTDTQYF; DNA: TGTGCCAGCAGCTTGGAGTGGGGTACAGATACGCAGTATTTT
J: TRBJ1-3; D: TRBD1; size: -; V: TRBV28; CDR3: CASSSMGQGGGNTIYF; DNA: TGTGCCAGCAGTTCGATGGGACAGGGAGGTGGAAACACCATATATTTT
J: TRBJ2-7; D: -; size: -; V: TRBV7-2; CDR3: CASSYSTYEQYF; DNA: TGTGCCAGCAGCTATAGTACCTACGAGCAGTACTTC
J: TRBJ2-2; D: TRBD1; size: -; V: TRBV7-6; CDR3: CASSPQPGQPNVNTGELFF; DNA: TGTGCCAGCAGCCCTCAACCGGGACAGCCTAACGTCAACACCGGGGAGCTGTTTTTT
J: TRBJ2-5; D: -; size: -; V: TRBV7-8; CDR3: CASSLGPSSAHYQETQYF; DNA: TGTGCCAGCAGCTTAGGCCCTTCTAGCGCACACTACCAAGAGACCCAGTACTTC
J: TRBJ1-2; D: TRBD1; size: -; V: TRBV15; CDR3: CATSRADRVGGYTF; DNA: TGTGCCACCAGCAGGGCAGACAGGGTGGGAGGCTACACCTTC
J: TRBJ2-1; D: -; size: -; V: TRBV5-6; CDR3: CASSQTGTDNEQFF; DNA: TGTGCCAGCAGCCAGACAGGGACTGACAATGAGCAGTTCTTC
J: TRBJ2-7; D: -; size: -; V: TRBV5-1; CDR3: CASSQAPEQSYEQYF; DNA: TGCGCCAGCAGCCAGGCCCCAGAGCAATCCTACGAGCAGTACTTC
J: TRBJ2-1; D: TRBD2; size: -; V: TRBV28; CDR3: CASHLGGNEQFF; DNA: TGTGCCAGCCATCTCGGGGGGAATGAGCAGTTCTTC
J: TRBJ1-4; D: -; size: -; V: TRBV2; CDR3: CASRGTYATNEKLFF; DNA: TGTGCCAGCAGAGGGACATACGCAACTAATGAAAAACTGTTTTTT
J: TRBJ2-3; D: TRBD1; size: -; V: TRBV6-4; CDR3: CASSGDRETDTQYF; DNA: TGTGCCAGCAGTGGGGACAGGGAAACAGATACGCAGTATTTT
J: TRBJ2-7; D: TRBD2; size: -; V: TRBV6-6; CDR3: CASSWPSGYEQYF; DNA: TGTGCCAGCAGTTGGCCTAGCGGCTACGAGCAGTACTTC
J: TRBJ2-7; D: TRBD2; size: -; V: TRBV14; CDR3: CASSQEATSGRVYF; DNA: TGTGCCAGCAGCCAAGAGGCTACTAGCGGGAGGGTCTACTTC
J: TRBJ2-1; D: -; size: -; V: TRBV11-3; CDR3: CASSLGGAGPSYNEQFF; DNA: TGTGCCAGCAGCTTAGGAGGGGCCGGTCCGTCCTACAATGAGCAGTTCTTC
J: TRBJ2-7; D: TRBD2; size: -; V: TRBV18; CDR3: CASSSGLAGPYEQYF; DNA: TGTGCCAGCTCATCCGGACTAGCGGGCCCCTACGAGCAGTACTTC
J: TRBJ1-1; D: -; size: once; V: TRBV2; CDR3: CASSVTGEAFF; DNA: TGTGCCAGCAGTGTGACTGGGGAAGCTTTCTTT
J: TRBJ1-1; D: TRBD1; size: -; V: TRBV5-8; CDR3: CASSPGQGSMNTEAFF; DNA: TGTGCCAGCAGCCCCGGACAGGGTTCGATGAACACTGAAGCTTTCTTT
J: TRBJ2-1; D: -; size: -; V: TRBV2; CDR3: CASRLDRNNEQFF; DNA: TGTGCCAGCAGATTAGACAGGAACAATGAGCAGTTCTTC
J: TRBJ1-4; D: -; size: -; V: TRBV9; CDR3: CASSRVAEKLFF; DNA: TGTGCCAGCTCGCGAGTCGCGGAGAAACTGTTTTTT
J: TRBJ1-2; D: -; size: -; V: TRBV6-1; CDR3: CASSDLAVYGYTF; DNA: TGTGCCAGCAGTGACTTAGCTGTTTATGGCTACACCTTC
J: TRBJ1-1; D: -; size: -; V: TRBV29-1; CDR3: CSVWPLLGGTEAFF; DNA: TGCAGCGTTTGGCCCCTGTTAGGAGGAACTGAAGCTTTCTTT
J: TRBJ1-5; D: TRBD1; size: -; V: TRBV2; CDR3: CASTRDRGNQPQHF; DNA: TGTGCCAGCACCAGGGACAGGGGGAATCAGCCCCAGCATTTT
J: TRBJ2-7; D: -; size: -; V: TRBV5-1; CDR3: CASSLDPEAPYNEQYF; DNA: TGCGCCAGCAGCTTGGATCCAGAGGCGCCCTATAACGAGCAGTACTTC
J: TRBJ2-5; D: TRBD2; size: -; V: TRBV5-1; CDR3: CASSLAREASVQYF; DNA: TGCGCCAGCAGCTTAGCGCGGGAGGCTTCCGTGCAGTACTTC
J: TRBJ1-4; D: TRBD1; size: -; V: TRBV4-1; CDR3: CASSQDNNRGGEKLFF; DNA: TGCGCCAGCAGCCAAGATAATAACAGGGGGGGGGAAAAACTGTTTTTT
J: TRBJ1-5; D: TRBD1; size: -; V: TRBV19; CDR3: CASSAGTGDQPQHF; DNA: TGTGCCAGTAGCGCGGGGACAGGGGACCAGCCCCAGCATTTT
J: TRBJ2-1; D: -; size: once; V: TRBV15; CDR3: CATTGGSYNEQFF; DNA: TGTGCCACCACCGGGGGTTCTTACAATGAGCAGTTCTTC
J: TRBJ2-1; D: TRBD2; size: once; V: TRBV9; CDR3: CASSFRTSGGPYEQFF; DNA: TGTGCCAGCAGCTTCCGGACTAGCGGGGGGCCATATGAGCAGTTCTTC
J: TRBJ1-1; D: -; size: -; V: TRBV27; CDR3: CANPEPGIRNTEAFF; DNA: TGTGCCAACCCAGAACCGGGGATTAGGAACACTGAAGCTTTCTTT
J: TRBJ2-3; D: TRBD2; size: -; V: TRBV5-4; CDR3: CASSRRTGLASTDTQYF; DNA: TGTGCCAGCAGCAGGCGGACGGGACTAGCCAGCACAGATACGCAGTATTTT
J: TRBJ1-4; D: TRBD1; size: -; V: TRBV30; CDR3: CAWSGTESRLREKLFF; DNA: TGTGCCTGGAGCGGGACAGAGTCGAGGTTAAGGGAAAAACTGTTTTTT
J: TRBJ2-1; D: TRBD2; size: -; V: TRBV5-4; CDR3: CASSFWRILAGEVEQFF; DNA: TGTGCCAGCAGCTTCTGGCGTATACTAGCGGGAGAGGTTGAGCAGTTCTTC
J: TRBJ1-2; D: -; size: once; V: TRBV28; CDR3: CAAGRLNYGYTF; DNA: TGTGCAGCGGGACGGCTCAACTATGGCTACACCTTC
J: TRBJ1-3; D: -; size: -; V: TRBV27; CDR3: CASGSGRESSGNTIYF; DNA: TGTGCCAGCGGATCCGGCAGAGAGAGCTCTGGAAACACCATATATTTT
J: TRBJ2-5; D: -; size: -; V: TRBV7-2; CDR3: CASSQIRETQYF; DNA: TGTGCCAGCAGCCAGATACGGGAGACCCAGTACTTC
J: TRBJ2-1; D: -; size: -; V: TRBV28; CDR3: CASSFPLESNEQFF; DNA: TGTGCCAGCAGTTTCCCTTTGGAAAGCAATGAGCAGTTCTTC
J: TRBJ2-3; D: -; size: -; V: TRBV5-1; CDR3: CASSLALDSTDTQYF; DNA: TGCGCCAGCAGCTTGGCCCTTGATAGCACAGATACGCAGTATTTT
J: TRBJ2-7; D: TRBD1; size: -; V: TRBV28; CDR3: CASAQGALSSYEQYF; DNA: TGTGCCAGCGCACAGGGGGCCCTCAGCTCCTACGAGCAGTACTTC
J: TRBJ2-5; D: TRBD1; size: -; V: TRBV2; CDR3: CAKDRVGAQETQYF; DNA: TGTGCCAAGGACAGGGTGGGAGCCCAAGAGACCCAGTACTTC
J: TRBJ2-3; D: -; size: -; V: TRBV6-5; CDR3: CASNRLADTQYF; DNA: TGTGCCAGCAACCGTCTAGCGGATACGCAGTATTTT
J: TRBJ2-3; D: TRBD2; size: once; V: TRBV5-1; CDR3: CASSLAGSTDTQYF; DNA: TGCGCCAGCAGCTTAGCGGGAAGCACAGATACGCAGTATTTT
J: TRBJ2-3; D: TRBD2; size: -; V: TRBV6-1; CDR3: CASSEPLLAGVTDTQYF; DNA: TGTGCCAGCAGTGAACCCCTATTAGCGGGAGTGACAGATACGCAGTATTTT
J: TRBJ1-2; D: -; size: once; V: TRBV6-6; CDR3: CASSLGQFNYGYTF; DNA: TGTGCCAGCAGTCTAGGACAGTTTAACTATGGCTACACCTTC
J: TRBJ2-7; D: -; size: once; V: TRBV5-1; CDR3: CASSLEGGTSNYEQYF; DNA: TGCGCCAGCAGCTTGGAGGGGGGGACTTCTAACTACGAGCAGTACTTC
J: TRBJ2-7; D: -; size: -; V: TRBV6-5; CDR3: CASSYSNEQYF; DNA: TGTGCCAGCAGTTACTCTAACGAGCAGTACTTC
J: TRBJ1-5; D: -; size: few; V: TRBV25-1; CDR3: CASSDWSDYSNQPQHF; DNA: TGTGCCAGCAGCGACTGGTCGGATTATAGCAATCAGCCCCAGCATTTT
J: TRBJ2-1; D: -; size: -; V: TRBV5-6; CDR3: CASSWWGNEQFF; DNA: TGTGCCAGCAGCTGGTGGGGGAATGAGCAGTTCTTC
J: TRBJ1-4; D: TRBD1; size: -; V: TRBV2; CDR3: CAGGQGGYLTTNEKLFF; DNA: TGTGCCGGCGGACAGGGGGGATATCTGACTACTAATGAAAAACTGTTTTTT
J: TRBJ2-7; D: -; size: -; V: TRBV6-6; CDR3: CASKKEVLGSDEQYF; DNA: TGTGCCAGCAAGAAAGAGGTATTGGGATCTGACGAGCAGTACTTC
J: TRBJ2-7; D: TRBD1; size: -; V: TRBV27; CDR3: CASSLSISTGGKYEQYF; DNA: TGTGCCAGCAGTTTATCGATTTCGACAGGGGGTAAATACGAGCAGTACTTC
J: TRBJ1-4; D: -; size: -; V: TRBV2; CDR3: CASSGPGNEKLFF; DNA: TGTGCCAGCAGTGGGCCAGGGAACGAAAAACTGTTTTTT
J: TRBJ2-6; D: -; size: -; V: TRBV5-1; CDR3: CASSLQTPGANVLTF; DNA: TGCGCCAGCAGCTTGCAGACCCCTGGGGCCAACGTCCTGACTTTC
J: TRBJ2-3; D: TRBD1; size: once; V: TRBV9; CDR3: CASSVRDRGTDTQYF; DNA: TGTGCCAGCAGCGTCCGGGACAGGGGCACAGATACGCAGTATTTT
J: TRBJ1-4; D: TRBD1; size: -; V: TRBV30; CDR3: CAWSGGQGVDLLFF; DNA: TGTGCCTGGAGTGGGGGACAGGGGGTCGATCTACTGTTTTTT